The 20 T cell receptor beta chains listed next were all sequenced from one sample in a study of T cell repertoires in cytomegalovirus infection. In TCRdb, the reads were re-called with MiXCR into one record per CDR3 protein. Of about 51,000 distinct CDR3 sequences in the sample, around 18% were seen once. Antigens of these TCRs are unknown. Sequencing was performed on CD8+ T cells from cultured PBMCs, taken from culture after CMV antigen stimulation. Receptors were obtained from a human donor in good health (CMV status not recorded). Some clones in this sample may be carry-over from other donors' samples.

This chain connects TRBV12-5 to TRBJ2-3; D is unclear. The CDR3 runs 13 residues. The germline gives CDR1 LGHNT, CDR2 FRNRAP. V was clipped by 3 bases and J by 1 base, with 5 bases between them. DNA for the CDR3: TGTGCTAGTGGTTTACACCGCACAGATACGCAGTATTTT. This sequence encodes CASGLHRTDTQYF.

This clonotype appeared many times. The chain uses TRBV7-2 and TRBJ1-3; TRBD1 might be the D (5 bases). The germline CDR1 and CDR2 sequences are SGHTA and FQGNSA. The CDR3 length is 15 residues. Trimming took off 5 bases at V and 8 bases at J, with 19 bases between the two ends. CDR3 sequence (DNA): TGTGCCAGCAGCGCCAGGGACGGGACGGGGGACACCATATATTTT. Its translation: CASSARDGTGDTIYF.

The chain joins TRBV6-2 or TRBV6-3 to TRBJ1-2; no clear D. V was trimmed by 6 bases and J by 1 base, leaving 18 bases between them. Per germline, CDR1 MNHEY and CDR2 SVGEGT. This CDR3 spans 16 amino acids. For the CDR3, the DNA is TGTGCCAGCAGCTCCGGGAGGCGAGAGTTTAACTATGGCTACACCTTC. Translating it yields CASSSGRREFNYGYTF.

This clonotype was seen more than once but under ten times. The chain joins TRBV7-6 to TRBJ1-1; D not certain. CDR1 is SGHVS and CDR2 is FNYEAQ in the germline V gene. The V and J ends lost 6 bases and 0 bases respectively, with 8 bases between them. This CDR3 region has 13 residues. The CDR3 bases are TGTGCCAGCAGGTTAACAGTGAACACTGAAGCTTTCTTT. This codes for CASRLTVNTEAFF.

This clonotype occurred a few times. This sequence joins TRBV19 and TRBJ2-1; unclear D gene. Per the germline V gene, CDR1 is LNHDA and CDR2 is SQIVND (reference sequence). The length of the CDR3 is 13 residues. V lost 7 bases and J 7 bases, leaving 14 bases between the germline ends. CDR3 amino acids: CASTVSFGNEQFF. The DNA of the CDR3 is TGTGCCAGTACGGTCTCATTCGGTAATGAGCAGTTCTTC.

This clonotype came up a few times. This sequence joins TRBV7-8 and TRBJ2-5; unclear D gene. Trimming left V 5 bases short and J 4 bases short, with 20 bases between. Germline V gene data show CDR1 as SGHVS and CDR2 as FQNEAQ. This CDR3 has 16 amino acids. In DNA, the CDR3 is TGTGCCAGCAGCCCAACATATGGGGATAACGCAGAGACCCAGTACTTC. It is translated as CASSPTYGDNAETQYF.

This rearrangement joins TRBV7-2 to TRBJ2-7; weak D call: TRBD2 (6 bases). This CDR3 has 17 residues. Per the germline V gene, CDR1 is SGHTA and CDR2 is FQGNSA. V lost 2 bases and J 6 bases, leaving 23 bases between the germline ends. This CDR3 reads CASSLPRRLWDSSEQYF. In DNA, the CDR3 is TGTGCCAGCAGCTTACCTAGGCGGTTGTGGGACTCAAGCGAGCAGTACTTC. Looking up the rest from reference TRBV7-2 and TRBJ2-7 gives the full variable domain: GAGVSQSPSNKVTEKGKDVELRCDPISGHTALYWYRQSLGQGLEFLIYFQGNSAPDKSGLPSDRFSAERTGGSVSTLTIQRTQQEDSAVYLCASSLPRRLWDSSEQYFGPGTRLTVT.

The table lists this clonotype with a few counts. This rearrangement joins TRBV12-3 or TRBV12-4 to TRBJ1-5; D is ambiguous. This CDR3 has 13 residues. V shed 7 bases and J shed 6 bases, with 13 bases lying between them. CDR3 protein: CASTGSVGQPQHF. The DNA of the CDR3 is TGTGCCAGCACTGGCTCAGTAGGTCAGCCCCAGCATTTT.

The CDR3 coding sequence is TGCAGCGTCCCCGACCGGGTTAACTATGGCTACACCTTC. Residues: CSVPDRVNYGYTF. The gene calls are TRBV29-1 and TRBJ1-2; D call uncertain. CDR3 length: 13 amino acids. Trimming left V 6 bases short and J 1 base short, with 12 bases between. The germline V gene encodes CDR1 SQVTM and CDR2 ANQGSEA.

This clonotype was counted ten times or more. The CDR3 here is CASSPDFYEQYF. The CDR3 DNA reads as TGTGCCAGCAGCCCCGATTTCTACGAGCAGTACTTC. The J gene is TRBJ2-7, the V gene TRBV7-8; no clear D gene. This CDR3 is built from 12 residues. V lost 5 bases to trimming and J lost 3 bases, with 8 bases between them. The germline gives CDR1 SGHVS, CDR2 FQNEAQ.

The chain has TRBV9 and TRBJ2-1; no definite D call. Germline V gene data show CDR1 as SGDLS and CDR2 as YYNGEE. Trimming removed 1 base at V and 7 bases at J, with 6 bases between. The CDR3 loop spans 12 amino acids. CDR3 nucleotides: TGTGCCAGCAGCGTAAAGGAGAATGAGCAGTTCTTC. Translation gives CASSVKENEQFF.

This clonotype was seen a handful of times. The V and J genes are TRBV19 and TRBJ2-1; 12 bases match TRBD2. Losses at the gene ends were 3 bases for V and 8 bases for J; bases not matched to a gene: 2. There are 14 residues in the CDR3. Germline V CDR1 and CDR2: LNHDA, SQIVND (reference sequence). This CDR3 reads CASSMTSGSDEQFF. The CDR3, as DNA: TGTGCCAGTAGTATGACTAGCGGGAGTGATGAGCAGTTCTTC.

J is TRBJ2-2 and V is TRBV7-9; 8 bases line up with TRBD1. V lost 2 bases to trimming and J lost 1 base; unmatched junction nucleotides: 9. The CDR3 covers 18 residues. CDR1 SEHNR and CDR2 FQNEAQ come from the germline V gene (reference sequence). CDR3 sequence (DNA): TGTGCCAGCAGCTTACTGGGACAGGATCGCAGGAACACCGGGGAGCTGTTTTTT. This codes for CASSLLGQDRRNTGELFF.

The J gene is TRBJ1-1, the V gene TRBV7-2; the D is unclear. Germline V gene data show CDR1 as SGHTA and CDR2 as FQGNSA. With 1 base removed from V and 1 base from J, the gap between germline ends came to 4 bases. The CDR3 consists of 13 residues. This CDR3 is CASSLDSNTEAFF. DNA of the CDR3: TGTGCCAGCAGCTTAGACTCGAACACTGAAGCTTTCTTT.

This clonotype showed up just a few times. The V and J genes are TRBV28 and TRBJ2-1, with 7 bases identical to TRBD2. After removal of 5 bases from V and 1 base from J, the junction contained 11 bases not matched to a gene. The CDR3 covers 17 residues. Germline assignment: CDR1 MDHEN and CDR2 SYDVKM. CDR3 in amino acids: CASSLPTLAESYNEQFF. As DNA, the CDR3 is TGTGCCAGCAGTCTACCTACCCTAGCGGAATCCTACAATGAGCAGTTCTTC.

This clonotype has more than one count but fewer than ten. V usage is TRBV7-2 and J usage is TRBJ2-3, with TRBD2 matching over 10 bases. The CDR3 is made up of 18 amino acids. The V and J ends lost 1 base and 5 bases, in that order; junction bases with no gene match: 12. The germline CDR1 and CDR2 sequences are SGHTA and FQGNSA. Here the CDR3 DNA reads TGTGCCAGCAGCTTAGTTAGCGACAGCGGGAGGGCGCAAGATACGCAGTATTTT. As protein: CASSLVSDSGRAQDTQYF.

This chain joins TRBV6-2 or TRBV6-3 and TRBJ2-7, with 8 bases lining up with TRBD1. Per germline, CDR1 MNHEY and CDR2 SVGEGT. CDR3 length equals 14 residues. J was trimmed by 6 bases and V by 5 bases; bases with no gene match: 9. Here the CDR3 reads CASSRDRGGVEQYF. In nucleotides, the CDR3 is TGTGCCAGCAGTAGAGACAGGGGTGGCGTCGAGCAGTACTTC.

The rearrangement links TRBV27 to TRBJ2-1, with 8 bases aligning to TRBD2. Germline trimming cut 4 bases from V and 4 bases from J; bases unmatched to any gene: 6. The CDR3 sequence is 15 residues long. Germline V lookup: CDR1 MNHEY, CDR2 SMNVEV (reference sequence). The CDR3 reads CASSWVTSAYNEQFF. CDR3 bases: TGTGCCAGCAGTTGGGTGACTAGCGCATACAATGAGCAGTTCTTC.

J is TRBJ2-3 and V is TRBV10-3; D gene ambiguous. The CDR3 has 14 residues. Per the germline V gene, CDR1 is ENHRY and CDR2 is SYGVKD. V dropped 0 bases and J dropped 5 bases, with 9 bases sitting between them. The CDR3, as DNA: TGTGCCATCAGTGAGTCAGGTCTGCTAGATACGCAGTATTTT. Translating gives CAISESGLLDTQYF.

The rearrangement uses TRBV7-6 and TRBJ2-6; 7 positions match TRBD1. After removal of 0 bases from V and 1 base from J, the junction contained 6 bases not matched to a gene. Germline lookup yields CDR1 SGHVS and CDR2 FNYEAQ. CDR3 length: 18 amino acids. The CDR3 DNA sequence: TGTGCCAGCAGCTTAGCCAGGGGGTTCGGGTCTGGGGCCAACGTCCTGACTTTC. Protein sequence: CASSLARGFGSGANVLTF.